These 14 T cell receptor beta chains were sequenced from one sample in a study of blood T cells in healthy people across ages. For the second PCR, which ran for roughly 6 to 12 cycles, a sample-barcoded 5' primer and a J-beta primer mix were used. Using its own MiXCR run on the 5' RACE reads, TCRdb lists one record per CDR3 protein. This table has about 1,000,000 distinct CDR3 sequences, 45% appearing once. Specimen: blood. The receptors here all came from a woman aged 60-75 years in good health.

The chain carries TRBV28 and TRBJ1-4, with D possibly TRBD1 on 6 matching bases. Germline values: CDR1 MDHEN, CDR2 SYDVKM. Trimming shortened V by 4 bases and J by 0 bases, and 24 bases separated the two germline ends. The CDR3 extends over 20 amino acids. The DNA of the CDR3 is TGTGCCAGCAGTTCACGAACCCCGGGACAAATAACTGCAACTAATGAAAAACTGTTTTTT. Protein sequence: CASSSRTPGQITATNEKLFF.

The V gene is TRBV11-2, the J gene TRBJ2-3, with D unresolved. CDR3 length: 13 residues. Trimming cost V 3 bases and J 6 bases, with 10 bases left between them. Germline V CDR1 and CDR2: SGHAT, FQNNGV. The CDR3 nucleotides read TGTGCCAGCAGCTTTAATAACTGGGATACGCAGTATTTT. This encodes CASSFNNWDTQYF.

This clonotype was counted a single time. A much larger clone is a single base away; this may be a read error. This chain joins TRBV10-3 and TRBJ2-7, with D unclear. The CDR3 has 15 residues. Trimming took 4 bases from V and 4 from J, leaving 17 bases between them. The germline V gene has CDR1 ENHRY and CDR2 SYGVKD. The DNA of the CDR3 is TGTGCCATCAGTGCGTCTGGCGAGAGGAAGTACGAGCAGTACTTC. Its translation is CAISASGERKYEQYF.

There are a few counts of this clonotype. J is TRBJ2-4 and V is TRBV20-1; D not certain. CDR3 size: 12 residues. CDR1 and CDR2 (germline): DFQATT, SNEGSKA (reference sequence). Trimming took off 1 base at V and 8 bases at J, with 9 bases between the two ends. The CDR3 DNA sequence: TGCAGTGCTAGAGGCCTTGAAGACATTCAGTACTTC. Amino acid sequence: CSARGLEDIQYF.

The rearrangement links TRBV4-1 to TRBJ2-1; D perhaps matches TRBD1 (6 bases). With 6 bases removed from V and 6 bases from J, the gap between germline ends came to 21 bases. The CDR3 spans 16 residues. CDR1 and CDR2 from the germline V gene are MGHRA and YSYEKL. The CDR3 protein is CASSSVQGYGGNEQFF. Written as DNA, the CDR3 is TGCGCCAGCAGTTCTGTACAGGGATATGGGGGCAATGAGCAGTTCTTC.

This chain links TRBV6-2 or TRBV6-3 with TRBJ2-1; D gene ambiguous. V lost 4 bases and J 4 bases, leaving 8 bases between the germline ends. The CDR3 contains 13 residues. CDR1 and CDR2 (germline): MNHEY, SVGEGT. The CDR3 sequence: CASSWTRYNEQFF. The CDR3 region has the DNA TGTGCCAGCAGTTGGACGAGATACAATGAGCAGTTCTTC.

This clonotype was observed many times. The J gene is TRBJ1-4, the V gene TRBV29-1, with 9 positions matching TRBD1. The CDR3 loop spans 18 amino acids. Germline CDR1 SQVTM, CDR2 ANQGSEA. V shed 8 bases, J shed 0 bases, and the junction held 16 bases outside the gene matches. This CDR3 reads CSPKTGQGLVATNEKLFF. In nucleotides, the CDR3 is TGCAGCCCGAAAACGGGACAGGGTTTAGTTGCAACTAATGAAAAACTGTTTTTT.

This clonotype was counted only a few times. The rearrangement joins TRBV20-1 to TRBJ2-1; D gene uncertain. Germline assignment: CDR1 DFQATT and CDR2 SNEGSKA (reference sequence). Trimming shortened V by 5 bases and J by 9 bases, and 14 bases separated the two germline ends. This CDR3 is 12 amino acids long. Here the CDR3 DNA reads TGCAGTGCTCACCCCGGGCCTGTTGAGCAGTTCTTC. This gives the protein CSAHPGPVEQFF.

The chain employs TRBV2 and TRBJ2-7, with 11 bases matching TRBD1. V was pared by 1 base and J by 1 base, with 3 bases of the junction left unmatched. The germline CDR1 and CDR2 sequences are SNHLY and FYNNEI. The CDR3 has 16 amino acids. The CDR3, as DNA: TGTGCCAGCAGTGAAGGACGGGACAGGGGGTCCTACGAGCAGTACTTC. Residues: CASSEGRDRGSYEQYF.

This sequence joins TRBV5-6 and TRBJ1-2; D remains ambiguous. V was pared by 2 bases and J by 6 bases, with 8 bases between. Germline V gene data show CDR1 as SGHDT and CDR2 as YYEEEE. The CDR3 is 12 residues long. The CDR3 sequence is CASSFIRDGYTF. The CDR3 DNA sequence: TGTGCCAGCAGCTTTATCCGGGATGGCTACACCTTC.

V usage is TRBV4-1 and J usage is TRBJ2-5, with no clear D. The CDR3 contains 13 residues. The V and J ends lost 0 bases and 11 bases respectively, with 13 bases between them. The germline CDR1 and CDR2 sequences are MGHRA and YSYEKL. Here the CDR3 reads CASSQDPPNEQYF. CDR3 coding DNA: TGCGCCAGCAGCCAAGACCCCCCGAATGAGCAGTACTTC.

The V and J genes are TRBV28 and TRBJ2-5, with D tentatively TRBD1 (5 bases). CDR3 length: 14 amino acids. Trimming removed 0 bases at V and 2 bases at J, with 7 bases between. CDR1 MDHEN and CDR2 SYDVKM come from the germline V gene. CDR3 sequence reads: CASSLWDKQETQYF. CDR3 coding DNA: TGTGCCAGCAGTTTATGGGACAAACAAGAGACCCAGTACTTC.

The CDR3 sequence is CASRSSAKNIQYF. The CDR3 DNA reads TGTGCCAGCAGGAGCTCGGCCAAAAACATTCAGTACTTC. The chain couples TRBV27 to TRBJ2-4; D call uncertain. This CDR3 spans 13 amino acids. V was pared by 6 bases and J by 1 base, with 7 bases between. Germline lookup yields CDR1 MNHEY and CDR2 SMNVEV (reference sequence).

The chain employs TRBV27 and TRBJ2-4, with 8 bases fitting TRBD2. The DNA end lines up better with TRBJ2-5; the J call may be wrong. The length of the CDR3 is 15 residues. The germline V gene has CDR1 MNHEY and CDR2 SMNVEV (reference sequence). CDR3 amino acids: CASSLATSAQETQYF. The CDR3 DNA reads TGTGCCAGCAGTCTCGCGACTAGCGCCCAAGAGACCCAGTACTTC.